The 6 T cell receptor beta chains in this list originate from one sample, sequenced in a study of OX40 agonist ivuxolimab in advanced cancers. Profiling relied on immunoSEQ multiplex PCR, and the TCRdb table lists in-frame clones only, not all of them. The sample lists fewer than 45,000 clones, around 81% occurring once. This specimen was CD4+ or CD8+ T cells sorted from blood, taken in a trial of the OX40 agonist ivuxolimab. All receptors come from an adult with an advanced solid tumor such as melanoma, head and neck, liver or kidney cancer.

This clone was recorded a few times. The chain links TRBV10-3 to TRBJ2-7; no reliable D call. This CDR3 has 12 residues. Germline-derived CDR1 and CDR2 are ENHRY and SYGVKD. Trimming pared 2 bases from V and 5 bases from J, leaving 7 bases between. The CDR3 region is CAISERGHEQYF. CDR3 DNA: TGTGCCATCAGTGAGCGAGGTCACGAGCAGTACTTC.

This chain connects TRBV7-9 to TRBJ1-5; 9 nucleotides agree with TRBD1. CDR1 is SEHNR, CDR2 FQNEAQ, per germline (reference sequence). The CDR3 has 14 residues. J gave up 7 bases and V 5 bases, and 6 bases lay outside the gene matches. The CDR3 DNA is TGTGCCAGCAGCCCTACAGGGGGCGCCCAGCCCCAGCATTTT. This gives the protein CASSPTGGAQPQHF.

V gene TRBV19 combines with J gene TRBJ1-4, with TRBD1 matching 7 bases. Germline lookup yields CDR1 LNHDA and CDR2 SQIVND (reference sequence). The length of the CDR3 is 13 residues. Unmatched junction bases numbered 4, after V lost 5 bases and J lost 7 bases. CDR3 amino acids: CASSENRGEKLFF. CDR3 in DNA: TGTGCCAGTAGTGAAAACAGGGGTGAAAAACTGTTTTTT.

The sample holds one count of this clone. The chain has TRBV6-6 and TRBJ2-7; TRBD2 might be the D (7 bases). The CDR3 runs to 15 residues. The germline V and J ends were trimmed by 4 bases and 6 bases, with 19 bases remaining between them. The germline gives CDR1 MNHNY, CDR2 SVGAGI (reference sequence). The CDR3 region is CASSSVGGGGAEQYF. The CDR3, as DNA: TGTGCCAGCAGTTCCGTTGGCGGGGGCGGGGCCGAGCAGTACTTC.

The CDR3 DNA is TGTGCCAGCAGCTTATTGGCCAGCGAGCAGTACTTC. As protein: CASSLLASEQYF. This chain connects TRBV7-9 to TRBJ2-7, with D unresolved. The CDR3 has 12 residues. Germline values: CDR1 SEHNR, CDR2 FQNEAQ (reference sequence). Trimming cost V 2 bases and J 6 bases, with 8 bases left between them.

V and J are TRBV6-6 and TRBJ2-1; 9 positions match TRBD1. Germline assignment: CDR1 MNHNY and CDR2 SVGAGI (reference sequence). V lost 1 base and J lost 6; bases outside the gene matches: 4. This CDR3 contains 15 residues. The CDR3, as DNA: TGTGCCAGCAGTTACTACAGGGGGCTTGGCAATGAGCAGTTCTTC. This translates into CASSYYRGLGNEQFF.